This TCR beta chain is drawn from a study of T cell responses to AZD1222 COVID-19 vaccine. The germline V gene encodes CDR1 MNHEY and CDR2 SMNVEV (reference sequence). The ends were cut back, 2 bases at V and 4 bases at J, with 18 bases in the middle. The CDR3 contains 16 residues. Study results and limitations: Targets within unmutated variant regions were reportedly found for nearly half of spike-specific TCRs.

A word on this clone: Its antigen remains unknown.

Sequenced by immunoSEQ multiplex PCR; TCRdb stores in-frame clones only, minus some. The sample holds about 180,000 clones, 90% to 95% seen once. This receptor was obtained from an adult who received the MenACWY meningococcal vaccine as a control. Specimen: peripheral blood, collected 28 days after the second dose of the MenACWY control vaccine. The chain carries TRBV27 and TRBJ2-7, with D possibly being TRBD1 or TRBD2 (5 bases each). The CDR3 bases are TGTGCCAGCAGTTTAATCGGACGAGGGGCGCGGTACGAGCAGTACTTC. Amino acids: CASSLIGRGARYEQYF.